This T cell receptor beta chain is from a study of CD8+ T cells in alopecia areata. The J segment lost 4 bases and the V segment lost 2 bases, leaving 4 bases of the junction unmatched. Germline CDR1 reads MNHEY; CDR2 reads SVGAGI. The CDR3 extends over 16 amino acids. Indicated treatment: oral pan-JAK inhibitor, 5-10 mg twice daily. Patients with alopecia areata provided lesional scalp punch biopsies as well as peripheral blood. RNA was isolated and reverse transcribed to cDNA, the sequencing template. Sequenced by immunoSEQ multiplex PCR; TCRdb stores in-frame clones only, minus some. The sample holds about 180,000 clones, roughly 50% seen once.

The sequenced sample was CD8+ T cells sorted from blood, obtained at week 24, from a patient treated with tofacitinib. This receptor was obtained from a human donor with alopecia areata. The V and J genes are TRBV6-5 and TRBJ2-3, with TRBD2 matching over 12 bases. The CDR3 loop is CASSYTTSGGPDTQYF. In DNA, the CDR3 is TGTGCCAGCAGTTACACGACTAGCGGGGGTCCAGATACGCAGTATTTT.